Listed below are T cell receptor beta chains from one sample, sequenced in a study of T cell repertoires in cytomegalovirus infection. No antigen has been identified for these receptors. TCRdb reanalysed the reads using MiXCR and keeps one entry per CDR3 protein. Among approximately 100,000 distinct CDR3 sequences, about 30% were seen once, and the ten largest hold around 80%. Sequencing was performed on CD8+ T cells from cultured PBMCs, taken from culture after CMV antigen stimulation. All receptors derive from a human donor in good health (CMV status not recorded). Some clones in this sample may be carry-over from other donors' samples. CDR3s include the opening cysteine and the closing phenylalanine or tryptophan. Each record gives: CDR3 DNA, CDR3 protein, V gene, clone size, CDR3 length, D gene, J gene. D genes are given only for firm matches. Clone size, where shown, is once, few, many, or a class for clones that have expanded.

cdr3_nt: TGTGCCAGCACCCCTTCAGGGAATATAGAGACCCAGTACTTC; cdr3_aa: CASTPSGNIETQYF; v_call: TRBV27; clone_size: few; cdr3_length: 14; d_call: -; j_call: TRBJ2-5
cdr3_nt: TGTGCCAGCAGTTTCCCCCGTATTTCCAATGAAAAACTGTTTTTT; cdr3_aa: CASSFPRISNEKLFF; v_call: TRBV28; clone_size: few; cdr3_length: 15; d_call: -; j_call: TRBJ1-4
cdr3_nt: TGTGCCAGCAGTTCGGACACAAACACCGGGGAGCTGTTTTTT; cdr3_aa: CASSSDTNTGELFF; v_call: TRBV12-3/TRBV12-4; clone_size: -; cdr3_length: 14; d_call: -; j_call: TRBJ2-2
cdr3_nt: TGTGCCAGCAGTTTGGCCGCCTGGGGAAACACTGAAGCTTTCTTT; cdr3_aa: CASSLAAWGNTEAFF; v_call: TRBV12-3/TRBV12-4; clone_size: -; cdr3_length: 15; d_call: -; j_call: TRBJ1-1
cdr3_nt: TGTGCCAGCAGTACGGATATTGGGAACACTGAAGCTTTCTTT; cdr3_aa: CASSTDIGNTEAFF; v_call: TRBV2; clone_size: few; cdr3_length: 14; d_call: -; j_call: TRBJ1-1
cdr3_nt: TGTGCCAGCAGTGAATGGGGCAGCCCAAGGTTCTTC; cdr3_aa: CASSEWGSPRFF; v_call: TRBV6-1; clone_size: -; cdr3_length: 12; d_call: -; j_call: TRBJ2-1
cdr3_nt: TGTGCCAGCAGCCTGGCAGGTTGGGTTGGCTACACCTTC; cdr3_aa: CASSLAGWVGYTF; v_call: TRBV27; clone_size: few; cdr3_length: 13; d_call: -; j_call: TRBJ1-2
cdr3_nt: TGTGCCAGCAGCTTAGAGTCAGGGGGGAAGGACGAGCAGTACTTC; cdr3_aa: CASSLESGGKDEQYF; v_call: TRBV7-6; clone_size: many; cdr3_length: 15; d_call: -; j_call: TRBJ2-7
cdr3_nt: TGCGCCAGCAGCTTGAAGGGGTTGTCACCCCTCCACTTT; cdr3_aa: CASSLKGLSPLHF; v_call: TRBV5-1; clone_size: -; cdr3_length: 13; d_call: -; j_call: TRBJ1-6
cdr3_nt: TGTGCCAGCAGCCTAATAGGGGCTAGCGGGGGCCCGGCGGGGGAGCTGTTTTTT; cdr3_aa: CASSLIGASGGPAGELFF; v_call: TRBV7-2; clone_size: many; cdr3_length: 18; d_call: TRBD2; j_call: TRBJ2-2
cdr3_nt: TGCAGTGCTAGAGCACACGAGACAGGGGCCTACGAGCAGTACTTC; cdr3_aa: CSARAHETGAYEQYF; v_call: TRBV20-1; clone_size: -; cdr3_length: 15; d_call: TRBD1; j_call: TRBJ2-7
cdr3_nt: TGTGCCAGCAGTGAATTTTTGGGACAGGGGGCGGACGAGCAGTACTTC; cdr3_aa: CASSEFLGQGADEQYF; v_call: TRBV6-1; clone_size: few; cdr3_length: 16; d_call: TRBD1; j_call: TRBJ2-7
cdr3_nt: TGTGCCAGCAGCCCCCCCACAGGGTACTATGGCTACACCTTC; cdr3_aa: CASSPPTGYYGYTF; v_call: TRBV14; clone_size: few; cdr3_length: 14; d_call: -; j_call: TRBJ1-2
cdr3_nt: TGTGCCAGCAGATCCCGACAGGATAGCAATCAGCCCCAGCATTTT; cdr3_aa: CASRSRQDSNQPQHF; v_call: TRBV6-5; clone_size: few; cdr3_length: 15; d_call: -; j_call: TRBJ1-5
cdr3_nt: TGTGCCAGCAGTCCTCTCAGCACAGATACGCAGTATTTT; cdr3_aa: CASSPLSTDTQYF; v_call: TRBV27; clone_size: few; cdr3_length: 13; d_call: -; j_call: TRBJ2-3
cdr3_nt: TGTGCCAGCAGCCAAGCGGGACAGTTTAAAGGCTACACCTTC; cdr3_aa: CASSQAGQFKGYTF; v_call: TRBV7-8; clone_size: few; cdr3_length: 14; d_call: TRBD1; j_call: TRBJ1-2
cdr3_nt: TGTGCCATCAGTGAGAGCAGGGCGCTAGCGGGGGACCCCGGGGAGCTGTTTTTT; cdr3_aa: CAISESRALAGDPGELFF; v_call: TRBV10-3; clone_size: few; cdr3_length: 18; d_call: TRBD2; j_call: TRBJ2-2
cdr3_nt: TGTGCCAGCATCTTAACCGCGAACACTGAAGCTTCCTTT; cdr3_aa: CASILTANTEASF; v_call: TRBV7-6; clone_size: -; cdr3_length: 13; d_call: -; j_call: TRBJ1-1
cdr3_nt: TGTGCCAGCAGCCTAGATGATGGGAGAGGGTGGAGGGACCCTTACGCGCAGTACTTC; cdr3_aa: CASSLDDGRGWRDPYAQYF; v_call: TRBV7-2; clone_size: -; cdr3_length: 19; d_call: -; j_call: TRBJ2-7
cdr3_nt: TGCGCCAGCAGCCAAGATCACGGGGGGACGGTTCACAATGAGCAGTTCTTC; cdr3_aa: CASSQDHGGTVHNEQFF; v_call: TRBV4-1; clone_size: many; cdr3_length: 17; d_call: TRBD2; j_call: TRBJ2-1
cdr3_nt: TGTGCCAGCAGCGGACAGGAGGGTTTCTACGAGCAGTACTTC; cdr3_aa: CASSGQEGFYEQYF; v_call: TRBV2; clone_size: -; cdr3_length: 14; d_call: -; j_call: TRBJ2-7
cdr3_nt: TGTGCCAGCAGTTACTCAGGACAGGGGGCTTTGGACACCATATATTTT; cdr3_aa: CASSYSGQGALDTIYF; v_call: TRBV6-5; clone_size: -; cdr3_length: 16; d_call: TRBD1; j_call: TRBJ1-3
cdr3_nt: TGTGCCAGCAACCCATTGGAGCGGGTCCACGAGCAGTACTTC; cdr3_aa: CASNPLERVHEQYF; v_call: TRBV7-9; clone_size: -; cdr3_length: 14; d_call: -; j_call: TRBJ2-7
cdr3_nt: TGTGCCAGCAGTTTAATGGGGGGGATGGCCGGGGAGCTGTTTTTT; cdr3_aa: CASSLMGGMAGELFF; v_call: TRBV27; clone_size: few; cdr3_length: 15; d_call: TRBD2; j_call: TRBJ2-2
cdr3_nt: TGTGCCAGCAGCTTTTCGGGACAGGGATACAACTATGGCTACACCTTC; cdr3_aa: CASSFSGQGYNYGYTF; v_call: TRBV7-9; clone_size: few; cdr3_length: 16; d_call: TRBD1; j_call: TRBJ1-2
cdr3_nt: TGCGCCAGCAGCCAAGATCGTCCAGGGAGGTATACGCAGTATTTT; cdr3_aa: CASSQDRPGRYTQYF; v_call: TRBV4-1; clone_size: -; cdr3_length: 15; d_call: -; j_call: TRBJ2-3
cdr3_nt: TGTGCCAGTAGTATAGCGCGGAACACTGAAGCTTTCTTT; cdr3_aa: CASSIARNTEAFF; v_call: TRBV19; clone_size: few; cdr3_length: 13; d_call: -; j_call: TRBJ1-1
cdr3_nt: TGTGCCAGCAGCCCGAGCCAGTTTGGGAATCAGCCCCAGCATTTT; cdr3_aa: CASSPSQFGNQPQHF; v_call: TRBV7-8; clone_size: -; cdr3_length: 15; d_call: -; j_call: TRBJ1-5